This T cell receptor beta chain came from a study of T cell responses to AZD1222 COVID-19 vaccine. The CDR3 spans 15 residues. The germline V gene encodes CDR1 ENHRY and CDR2 SYGVKD. V gave up 4 bases and J gave up 10 bases, with 22 bases separating them. Profiled with immunoSEQ multiplex PCR; TCRdb holds only in-frame clones, not every one. This repertoire shows some 110,000 clones, approximately 90% found once; its top ten account for about 4%. The source was peripheral blood, collected 28 days after the second AZD1222 dose. The TCR originated in an adult who received the AZD1222 COVID-19 vaccine. The rearrangement links TRBV10-3 to TRBJ1-1; maybe TRBD1 (6 bases). In DNA form, the CDR3 reads TGTGCCATCAGTGCCCCTTCACAGGGTTTGGTCGGAGCTTTCTTT. This sequence encodes CAISAPSQGLVGAFF.